This T cell receptor beta chain was sequenced in a study of T cells in localized non-small cell lung cancer. This clone was counted only a few times. Its antigen is not identified. Sequencing used immunoSEQ multiplex PCR; TCRdb keeps in-frame clones, though not all of them. The sample has roughly 590 clones; 21% are singletons. Study-wide points: Uninvolved adjacent lung, not tumor, had the highest T cell clonality. There were a median roughly 59 of the top 100 tumor clones appearing in adjacent lung. Only one tumor region was sequenced, so heterogeneity remains possible.

Trimming cost V 5 bases and J 5 bases; bases outside gene matches: 4. In germline, CDR1 is MNHGY, CDR2 SAAAGT. The CDR3 totals 15 residues. This material consisted of lung tumor tissue, taken before any cancer treatment. This TCR derives from a female donor of 60 years or more with stage I squamous cell lung carcinoma. V gene TRBV6-8 combines with J gene TRBJ2-2, with 11 nucleotides matching TRBD2. In DNA, the CDR3 is TGTGCCAGCAGTGTAGCGGGGGGGCCAACCGGGGAGCTGTTTTTT. Its translation is CASSVAGGPTGELFF.